What follows are 11 T cell receptor beta chains derived from one specimen sequenced in a study of blood T cell repertoires in COVID-19 (dated by TCRdb to 2020 to 2022). The library relied on the immunoSEQ multiplex PCR assay. TCRdb provides this immuneACCESS table in a form limited to in-frame rearrangements. Some clones are lacking; in checked studies, under half of them reflect an unresolved V gene, and why the rest are absent is not known. The sample records roughly 450,000 clones, 80% to 95% of which are singletons. Less than 0.75% of the sample rests with the top ten. Sequencing used PBMCs or T cells enriched from blood (not recorded which). These receptors originate from a man aged 18 to 30 who had recovered from COVID-19.

V usage is TRBV24-1 and J usage is TRBJ1-3, with D unclear. The CDR3 loop spans 14 amino acids. Trimming removed 4 bases from V and 4 bases from J, with 10 bases in between. Looked up from germline, CDR1 is KGHDR and CDR2 is SFDVKD. The CDR3 DNA reads TGTGCCACCAGTGACCCCGGAGGCGGAAACACCATATATTTT. Protein: CATSDPGGGNTIYF.

The chain carries TRBV27 and TRBJ2-1, with 10 bases lining up with TRBD2. Germline-derived CDR1 and CDR2 are MNHEY and SMNVEV (reference sequence). V shed 7 bases, J shed 0 bases, and the junction held 12 bases outside the gene matches. This CDR3 is built from 18 residues. This CDR3 is CASTRLAGSRSSYNEQFF. CDR3 bases: TGTGCCAGCACCCGACTAGCGGGCTCCCGGAGCTCCTACAATGAGCAGTTCTTC.

This chain links TRBV5-1 with TRBJ2-1, with 12 bases identical to TRBD2. In germline, CDR1 is SGHRS, CDR2 YFSETQ. V lost 0 bases, J lost 7 bases, and 5 bases stayed unmatched. The CDR3 covers 16 residues. The CDR3 protein is CASSLVTTSGGNEQFF. The CDR3, as DNA: TGCGCCAGCAGCTTGGTAACTACTAGCGGGGGGAATGAGCAGTTCTTC.

The chain carries TRBV11-2 and TRBJ1-6, with a tentative D call TRBD1 (6 bases). The CDR3 length is 15 residues. The germline CDR1 and CDR2 sequences are SGHAT and FQNNGV. V lost 7 bases to trimming and J lost 7 bases, with 17 bases between them. The CDR3 DNA follows: TGTGCCAGCACCCCCGGGGCACAGGGAAATTCACCCCTCCACTTT. It specifies CASTPGAQGNSPLHF. The whole variable domain, remainder taken from reference TRBV11-2 and TRBJ1-6, is EAGVAQSPRYKIIEKRQSVAFWCNPISGHATLYWYQQILGQGPKLLIQFQNNGVVDDSQLPKDRFSAERLKGVDSTLKIQPAKLEDSAVYLCASTPGAQGNSPLHFGNGTRLTVT.

This clone was found once. The gene calls are TRBV9 and TRBJ2-1; 10 positions agree with TRBD1. Germline V gene sequence: CDR1 SGDLS, CDR2 YYNGEE. The CDR3 is 17 residues long. V trimming: 4 bases; J trimming: 8 bases; junction bases outside the gene matches: 15. The CDR3 region has the DNA TGTGCCAGCAGCCCCAAAATCAGGACAGGGGGTTGGGATGAGCAGTTCTTC. Translating it yields CASSPKIRTGGWDEQFF.

The rearrangement uses TRBV28 and TRBJ1-2; TRBD1 might be the D (6 bases). Trimming shortened V by 6 bases and J by 0 bases, and 23 bases separated the two germline ends. CDR1 is MDHEN, CDR2 SYDVKM, per germline. The CDR3 is made up of 18 amino acids. The CDR3 DNA reads as TGTGCCAGCAGAGAGAGGCTTTACCCCTGGGGGCCTAACTATGGCTACACCTTC. Translation gives CASRERLYPWGPNYGYTF.

This chain uses TRBV14 with TRBJ1-1, with 7 bases that match TRBD1. Per germline, CDR1 SGHDN and CDR2 FVKESK. This CDR3 contains 15 residues. Germline trimming cut 4 bases from V and 6 bases from J; bases unmatched to any gene: 11. The CDR3 region is CASSPLRQGEPEAFF. The CDR3 nucleotides are TGTGCCAGCAGCCCCCTTCGACAGGGTGAGCCTGAAGCTTTCTTT.

V and J are TRBV28 and TRBJ1-6; D is perhaps TRBD1 (5 bases). Germline V gives CDR1 MDHEN, CDR2 SYDVKM. Trimming stripped 0 bases from V and 7 bases from J, with 22 bases between. CDR3 length equals 19 residues. The CDR3 loop reads CASSLWLIRAGGGNSPLHF. As DNA, the CDR3 is TGTGCCAGCAGTTTATGGCTTATCAGGGCGGGTGGGGGGAATTCACCCCTCCACTTT.

This chain connects TRBV10-3 to TRBJ1-3, with D maybe TRBD1 (5 bases). The germline CDR1 and CDR2 sequences are ENHRY and SYGVKD. CDR3 size: 14 residues. V lost 10 bases to trimming and J lost 0 bases, with 13 bases between them. The CDR3 DNA reads as TGTGCCACACAACAGGCGAGCTCTGGAAACACCATATATTTT. Translated, it gives CATQQASSGNTIYF.

The chain employs TRBV28 and TRBJ1-2; D might be TRBD1 (5 bases). The CDR3 length is 16 residues. V dropped 3 bases and J dropped 4 bases, with 18 bases sitting between them. Germline values: CDR1 MDHEN, CDR2 SYDVKM. CDR3 DNA sequence: TGTGCCAGCAGTTTGGCCAACCTGTCAGGGCGCTATGGCTACACCTTC. Translating gives CASSLANLSGRYGYTF.

The chain employs TRBV27 and TRBJ1-2; D gene unclear. This CDR3 comprises 17 residues. Deletions cut 3 bases from V and 9 bases from J, with 26 bases between. From germline, CDR1 is MNHEY and CDR2 SMNVEV (reference sequence). The CDR3: CASSFVSFPVSRRSYTF. DNA of the CDR3: TGTGCCAGCAGTTTTGTTTCCTTTCCTGTATCACGCAGGAGCTACACCTTC.